Reported below is one TCR beta chain. Its antigen remains unidentified. As to time point: week 35, safety follow-up. Doses of 300 ug of mutant IDH1 20-mer peptide were given with topical imiquimod. The donors' diagnosis was new WHO grade 3 or 4 astrocytoma that was IDH1-mutant and ATRX-lost. TCRdb's copy holds only in-frame clones and misses some; the assay was immunoSEQ multiplex PCR. The sample carries 70,000 or so clones, more than 85% recorded once. The data originate from a study of a mutant IDH1 vaccine in newly diagnosed glioma. On the study more broadly: Sex distribution of treated patients was about 60% male and roughly 40% female; mean age was about 40 years.

The V end lost 6 bases, the J end lost 1 base, and 9 bases lay between the germline ends. The germline V gene encodes CDR1 MNHEY and CDR2 SMNVEV (reference sequence). This CDR3 contains 13 residues. The V call is TRBV27, the J call TRBJ1-1; D remains ambiguous. This sequence originates from a man younger than 45 with glioma. Specimen: PBMCs, collected from a glioma patient whose treatment included an IDH1 peptide vaccine. Written as DNA, the CDR3 is TGTGCCAGCAGATATGTCAAGAACACTGAAGCTTTCTTT. Amino acids: CASRYVKNTEAFF.